Included here is one T cell receptor (beta chain) sequence, with context. This specimen belongs to a study of preoperative IRX-2 immunotherapy in early breast cancer. The treatment denotes: preoperative locoregional IRX-2 cytokine immunotherapy. Preoperative locoregional IRX-2 cytokine immunotherapy was tested in the phase Ib source study. CDR3 length: 12 amino acids. The ends lost 8 bases at V and 4 bases at J; junction bases unmatched: 4. Germline V gives CDR1 MNHGY, CDR2 SAAAGT. Repertoires were generated with immunoSEQ multiplex PCR, while TCRdb's copy carries only in-frame clones and drops some. The repertoire has several thousand clones, approximately 70% of them found once; the top ten carry 12%.

The clonotype originates from a human donor with breast cancer. V gene TRBV6-8 combines with J gene TRBJ2-7, with TRBD1 matching 8 bases. The source material was tumor tissue, sampled after IRX-2 immunotherapy. CDR3: CASGQGPYEQYF. The CDR3 DNA is TGTGCCAGCGGACAGGGTCCGTACGAGCAGTACTTC.